This TCR beta chain is drawn from a study of cytomegalovirus exposure and HLA in healthy donors. Overall study context: From HLA-typed donors, an early data release held approximately 85 million unique TCRs.

60 Vbeta and 13 Jbeta primers were used in PCR. This table comes from immunoSEQ multiplex PCR, and its TCRdb copy is limited to in-frame clones, with some not included. The profile shows 74,000 or so clones, roughly 80% of them singletons. V lost 5 bases to trimming and J lost 2 bases, with 22 bases between them. CDR1 MNHEY and CDR2 SMNVEV come from the germline V gene (reference sequence). The CDR3 runs 17 residues. The chain has TRBV27 and TRBJ2-7; D possibly corresponds to TRBD2 (6 bases). The sequencing input was PBMCs. The clonotype was recovered from a woman between 40 and 50 years old in good health and CMV-seronegative. Here the CDR3 reads CASSPRLINSGAYEQYF. The DNA of the CDR3 is TGTGCCAGCAGTCCCCGTTTGATTAATAGCGGTGCCTACGAGCAGTACTTC.